This TCR beta chain was identified in a study of blood T cell repertoires in COVID-19. Study as a whole: Both acute and convalescent COVID-19 samples were obtained from the United States, Italy and Spain. PBMCs, B-cell-depleted T cells, or T cells were the source of the cDNA or gDNA that made up the material.

Germline lookup yields CDR1 SGHAT and CDR2 FQNNGV. The CDR3 is 19 residues long. Trimming removed 0 bases at V and 0 bases at J, with 15 bases between. As originally analysed: For nucleated cells, counts were estimated from reference gene primer amplification. Repertoires were generated with immunoSEQ multiplex PCR, while TCRdb's copy carries only in-frame clones and drops some. For V, J and clone size, that table is used; D and trimming come from the DNA. The sample includes roughly 150,000 clones, about 89% of them seen just once. This receptor was taken from a man aged 55 to 70 with acute or convalescent COVID-19. The sequenced material came from peripheral blood. The chain carries TRBV11-2 and TRBJ2-6, with D tentatively TRBD1 (5 bases). The CDR3 DNA reads as TGTGCCAGCAGCTTAGAACGCCGAGGACACAACTCTGGGGCCAACGTCCTGACTTTC. This codes for CASSLERRGHNSGANVLTF.